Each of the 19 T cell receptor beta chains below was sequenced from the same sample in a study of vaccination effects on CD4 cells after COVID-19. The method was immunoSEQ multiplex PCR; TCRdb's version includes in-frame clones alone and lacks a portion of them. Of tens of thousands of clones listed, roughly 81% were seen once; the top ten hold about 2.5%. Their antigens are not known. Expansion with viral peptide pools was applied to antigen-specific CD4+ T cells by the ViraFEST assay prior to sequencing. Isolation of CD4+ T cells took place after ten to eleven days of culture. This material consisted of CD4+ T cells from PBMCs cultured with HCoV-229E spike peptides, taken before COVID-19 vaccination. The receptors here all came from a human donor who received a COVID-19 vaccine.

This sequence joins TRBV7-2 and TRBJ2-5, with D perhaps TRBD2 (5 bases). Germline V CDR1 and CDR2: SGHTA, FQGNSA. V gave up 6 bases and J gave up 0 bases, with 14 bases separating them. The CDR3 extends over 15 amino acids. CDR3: CASRASTGNQETQYF. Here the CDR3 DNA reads TGTGCCAGCAGGGCGAGTACGGGGAACCAAGAGACCCAGTACTTC.

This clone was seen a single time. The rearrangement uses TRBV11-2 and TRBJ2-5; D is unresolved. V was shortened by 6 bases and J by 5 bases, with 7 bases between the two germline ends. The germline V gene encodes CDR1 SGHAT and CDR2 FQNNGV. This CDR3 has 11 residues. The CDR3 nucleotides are TGTGCCAGCAGGTCGTGGGAGACCCAGTACTTC. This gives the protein CASRSWETQYF. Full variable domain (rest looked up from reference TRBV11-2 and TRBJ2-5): EAGVAQSPRYKIIEKRQSVAFWCNPISGHATLYWYQQILGQGPKLLIQFQNNGVVDDSQLPKDRFSAERLKGVDSTLKIQPAKLEDSAVYLCASRSWETQYFGPGTRLLVL.

In DNA form, the CDR3 reads TGTGCCAGCAGCTTTGGGGGGGTTATAGATGAGCAGTTCTTC. It is translated as CASSFGGVIDEQFF. V gene TRBV7-2 combines with J gene TRBJ2-1; 7 nucleotides align to TRBD2. Trimming removed 3 bases from V and 8 bases from J; junction bases left unmatched: 7. The CDR3 runs to 14 residues. Per germline, CDR1 SGHTA and CDR2 FQGNSA.

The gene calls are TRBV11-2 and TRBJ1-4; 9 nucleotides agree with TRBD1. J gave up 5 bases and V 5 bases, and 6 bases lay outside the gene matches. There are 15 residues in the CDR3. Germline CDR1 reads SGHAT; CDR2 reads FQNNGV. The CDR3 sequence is CASSMPTGGNEKLFF. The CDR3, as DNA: TGTGCCAGCAGCATGCCGACAGGGGGGAATGAAAAACTGTTTTTT.

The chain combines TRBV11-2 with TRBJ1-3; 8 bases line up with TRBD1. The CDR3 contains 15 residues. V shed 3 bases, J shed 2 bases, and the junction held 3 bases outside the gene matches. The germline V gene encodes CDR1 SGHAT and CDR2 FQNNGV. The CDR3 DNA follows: TGTGCCAGCAGCTTGACAGGGGTCACTGGAAACACCATATATTTT. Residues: CASSLTGVTGNTIYF.

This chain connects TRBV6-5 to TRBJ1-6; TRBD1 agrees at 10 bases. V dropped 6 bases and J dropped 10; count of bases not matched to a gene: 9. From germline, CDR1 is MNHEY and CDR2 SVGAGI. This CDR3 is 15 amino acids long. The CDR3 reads CASRADRGRTSPLHF. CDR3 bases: TGTGCCAGCAGAGCAGACAGGGGGCGGACATCACCCCTCCACTTT.

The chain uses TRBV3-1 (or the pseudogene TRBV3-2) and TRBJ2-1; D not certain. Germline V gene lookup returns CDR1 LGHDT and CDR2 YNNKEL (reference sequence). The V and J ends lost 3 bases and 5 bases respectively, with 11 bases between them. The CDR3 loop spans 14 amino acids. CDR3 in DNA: TGTGCCAGCAGCCACATACGGATGGACAATGAGCAGTTCTTC. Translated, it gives CASSHIRMDNEQFF.

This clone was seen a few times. In DNA, the CDR3 is TGTGCCAGCAGCCAAGATGCGGGCAGAAAGGGCTATGGCTACACCTTC. Translation: CASSQDAGRKGYGYTF. V is TRBV4-2 and J is TRBJ1-2; D gene uncertain. The CDR3 consists of 16 residues. V lost 0 bases and J 4 bases, leaving 15 bases between the germline ends. CDR1 is LGHNA and CDR2 is YNFKEQ in the germline V gene.

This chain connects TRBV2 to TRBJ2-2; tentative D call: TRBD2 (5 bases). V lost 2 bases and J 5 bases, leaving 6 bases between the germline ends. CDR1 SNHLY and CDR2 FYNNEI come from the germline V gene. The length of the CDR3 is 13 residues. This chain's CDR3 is CASSERRTGELFF. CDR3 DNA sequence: TGTGCCAGCAGTGAAAGGAGGACCGGGGAGCTGTTTTTT.

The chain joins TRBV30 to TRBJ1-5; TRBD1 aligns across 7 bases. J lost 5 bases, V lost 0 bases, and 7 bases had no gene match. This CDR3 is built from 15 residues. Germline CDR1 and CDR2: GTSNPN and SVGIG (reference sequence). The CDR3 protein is CAWSVPGGRDQPQHF. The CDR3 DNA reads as TGTGCCTGGAGTGTACCAGGGGGGCGAGATCAGCCCCAGCATTTT.

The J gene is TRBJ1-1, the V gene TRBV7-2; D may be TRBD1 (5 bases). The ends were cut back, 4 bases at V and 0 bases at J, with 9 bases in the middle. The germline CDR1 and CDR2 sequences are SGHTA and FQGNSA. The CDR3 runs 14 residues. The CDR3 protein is CASSSGRLNTEAFF. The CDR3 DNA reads TGTGCCAGCAGCTCGGGACGGCTGAACACTGAAGCTTTCTTT. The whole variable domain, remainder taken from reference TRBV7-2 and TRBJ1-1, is GAGVSQSPSNKVTEKGKDVELRCDPISGHTALYWYRQSLGQGLEFLIYFQGNSAPDKSGLPSDRFSAERTGGSVSTLTIQRTQQEDSAVYLCASSSGRLNTEAFFGQGTRLTVV.

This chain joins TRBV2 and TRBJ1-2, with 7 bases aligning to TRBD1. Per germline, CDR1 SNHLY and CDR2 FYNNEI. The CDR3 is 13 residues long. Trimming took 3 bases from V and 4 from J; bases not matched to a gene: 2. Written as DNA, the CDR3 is TGTGCCAGCAGTGAGGCAGGGGGCTATGGCTACACCTTC. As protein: CASSEAGGYGYTF. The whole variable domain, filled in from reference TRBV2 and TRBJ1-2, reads EPEVTQTPSHQVTQMGQEVILRCVPISNHLYFYWYRQILGQKVEFLVSFYNNEISEKSEIFDDQFSVERPDGSNFTLKIRSTKLEDSAMYFCASSEAGGYGYTFGSGTRLTVV.

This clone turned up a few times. CDR3 protein: CASSPDTVNTGELFF. Written as DNA, the CDR3 is TGCGCCAGCAGTCCGGACACCGTGAACACCGGGGAGCTGTTTTTT. The J gene is TRBJ2-2, the V gene TRBV4-1, with TRBD1 as a possible D gene (5 bases). Trimming pared 6 bases from V and 1 base from J, leaving 12 bases between. This CDR3 region has 15 residues. Germline V gives CDR1 MGHRA, CDR2 YSYEKL.

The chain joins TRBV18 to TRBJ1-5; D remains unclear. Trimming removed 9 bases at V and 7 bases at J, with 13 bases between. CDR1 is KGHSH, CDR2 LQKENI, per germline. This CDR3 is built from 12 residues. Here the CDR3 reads CASRTSDQPQHF. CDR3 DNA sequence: TGTGCCAGTCGAACCTCGGACCAGCCCCAGCATTTT. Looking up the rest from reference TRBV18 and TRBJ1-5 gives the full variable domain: NAGVMQNPRHLVRRRGQEARLRCSPMKGHSHVYWYRQLPEEGLKFMVYLQKENIIDESGMPKERFSAEFPKEGPSILRIQQVVRGDSAAYFCASRTSDQPQHFGDGTRLSIL.

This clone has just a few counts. CDR3 coding DNA: TGTGCCAGCAGCTTCCGTATGAACACTGAAGCTTTCTTT. It yields the protein CASSFRMNTEAFF. J is TRBJ1-1 and V is TRBV7-2; D unresolved. V dropped 3 bases and J dropped 0 bases, with 5 bases sitting between them. The CDR3 loop spans 13 amino acids. CDR1 and CDR2 from the germline V gene are SGHTA and FQGNSA.

The CDR3 region has the DNA TGTGCCAGCAGCAGGGGCGGGGGGGGCGAGGGTACACCCCTCCACTTT. Translation: CASSRGGGGEGTPLHF. This rearrangement joins TRBV5-4 to TRBJ1-6; D is perhaps TRBD1 (6 bases). The CDR3 runs 16 residues. Per the germline V gene, CDR1 is SGHNT and CDR2 is YYREEE (reference sequence). V was pared by 4 bases and J by 11 bases, with 22 bases between.

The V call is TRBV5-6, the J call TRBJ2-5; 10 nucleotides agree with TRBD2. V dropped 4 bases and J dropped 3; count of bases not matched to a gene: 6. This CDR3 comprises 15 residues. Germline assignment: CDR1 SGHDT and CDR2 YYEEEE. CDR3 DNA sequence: TGTGCCAGCAGCCTGATTGGGACTAGCGAAGAGACCCAGTACTTC. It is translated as CASSLIGTSEETQYF.

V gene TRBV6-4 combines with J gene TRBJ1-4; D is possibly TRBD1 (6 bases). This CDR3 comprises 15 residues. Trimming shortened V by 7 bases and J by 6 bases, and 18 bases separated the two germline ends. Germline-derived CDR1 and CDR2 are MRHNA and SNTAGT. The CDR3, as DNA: TGTGCCAGCAACGGTAGGTCAGGGGAGGATGAAAAACTGTTTTTT. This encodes CASNGRSGEDEKLFF.

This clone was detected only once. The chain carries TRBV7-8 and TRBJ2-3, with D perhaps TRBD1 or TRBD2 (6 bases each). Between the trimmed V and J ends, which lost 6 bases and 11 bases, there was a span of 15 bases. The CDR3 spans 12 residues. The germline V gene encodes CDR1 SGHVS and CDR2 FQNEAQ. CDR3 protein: CASSPGARKQYF. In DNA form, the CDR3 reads TGTGCCAGCAGTCCGGGGGCTCGGAAGCAGTATTTT.